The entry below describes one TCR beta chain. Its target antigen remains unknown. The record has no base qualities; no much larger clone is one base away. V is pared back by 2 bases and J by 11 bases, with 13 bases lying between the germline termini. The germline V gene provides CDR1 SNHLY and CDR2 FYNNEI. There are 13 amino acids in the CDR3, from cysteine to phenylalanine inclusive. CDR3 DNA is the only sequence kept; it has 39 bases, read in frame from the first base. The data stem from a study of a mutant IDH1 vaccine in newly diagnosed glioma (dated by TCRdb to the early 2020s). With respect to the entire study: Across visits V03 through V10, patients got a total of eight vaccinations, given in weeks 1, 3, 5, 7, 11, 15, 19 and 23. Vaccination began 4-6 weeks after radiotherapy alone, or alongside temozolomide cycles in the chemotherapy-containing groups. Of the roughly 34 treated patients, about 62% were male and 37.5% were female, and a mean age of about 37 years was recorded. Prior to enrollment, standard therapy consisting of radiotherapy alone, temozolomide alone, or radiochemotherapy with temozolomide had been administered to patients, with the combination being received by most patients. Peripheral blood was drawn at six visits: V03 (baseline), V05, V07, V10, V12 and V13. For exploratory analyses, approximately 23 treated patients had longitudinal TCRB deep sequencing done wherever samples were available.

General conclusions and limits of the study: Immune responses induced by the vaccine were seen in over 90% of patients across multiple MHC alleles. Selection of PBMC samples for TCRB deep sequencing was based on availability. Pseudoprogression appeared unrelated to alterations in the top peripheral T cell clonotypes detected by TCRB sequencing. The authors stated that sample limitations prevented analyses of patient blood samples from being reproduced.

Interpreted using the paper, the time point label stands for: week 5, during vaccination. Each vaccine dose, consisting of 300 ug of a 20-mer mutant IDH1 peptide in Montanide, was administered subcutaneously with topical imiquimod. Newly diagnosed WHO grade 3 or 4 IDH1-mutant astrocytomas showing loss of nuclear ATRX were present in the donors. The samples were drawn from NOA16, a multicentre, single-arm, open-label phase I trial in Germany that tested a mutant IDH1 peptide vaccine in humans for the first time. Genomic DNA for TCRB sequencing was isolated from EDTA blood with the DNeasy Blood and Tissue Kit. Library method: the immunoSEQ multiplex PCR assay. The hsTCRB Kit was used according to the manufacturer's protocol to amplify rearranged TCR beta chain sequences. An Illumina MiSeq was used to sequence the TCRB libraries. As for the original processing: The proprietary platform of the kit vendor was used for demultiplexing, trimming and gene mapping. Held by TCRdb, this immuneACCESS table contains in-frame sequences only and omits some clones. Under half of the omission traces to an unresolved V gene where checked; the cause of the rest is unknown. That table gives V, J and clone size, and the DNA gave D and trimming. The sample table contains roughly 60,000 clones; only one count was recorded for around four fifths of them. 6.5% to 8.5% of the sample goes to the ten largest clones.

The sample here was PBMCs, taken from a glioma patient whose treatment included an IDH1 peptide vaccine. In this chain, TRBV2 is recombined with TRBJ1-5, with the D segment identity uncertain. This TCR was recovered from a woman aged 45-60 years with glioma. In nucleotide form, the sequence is TGTGCCAGCAGTGAACGAGGTCCCCAGGCCCAGCATTTT. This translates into CASSERGPQAQHF.